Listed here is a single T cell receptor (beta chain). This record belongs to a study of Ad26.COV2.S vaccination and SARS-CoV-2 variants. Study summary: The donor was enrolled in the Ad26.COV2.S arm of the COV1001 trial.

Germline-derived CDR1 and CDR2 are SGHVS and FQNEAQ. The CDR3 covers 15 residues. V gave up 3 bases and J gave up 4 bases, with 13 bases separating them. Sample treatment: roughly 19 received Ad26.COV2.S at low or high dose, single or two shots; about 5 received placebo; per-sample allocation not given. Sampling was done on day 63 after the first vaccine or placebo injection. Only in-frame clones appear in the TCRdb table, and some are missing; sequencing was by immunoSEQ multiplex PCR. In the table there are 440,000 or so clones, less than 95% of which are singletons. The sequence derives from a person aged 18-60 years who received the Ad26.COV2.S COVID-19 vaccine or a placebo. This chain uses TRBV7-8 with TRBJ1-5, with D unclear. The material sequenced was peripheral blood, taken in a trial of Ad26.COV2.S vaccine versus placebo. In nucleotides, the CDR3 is TGTGCCAGCAGCTTTGCGAGAGGATCAAATCAGCCCCAGCATTTT. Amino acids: CASSFARGSNQPQHF. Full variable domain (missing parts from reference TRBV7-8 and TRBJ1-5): GAGVSQSPRYKVAKRGQDVALRCDPISGHVSLFWYQQALGQGPEFLTYFQNEAQLDKSGLPSDRFFAERPEGSVSTLKIQRTQQEDSAVYLCASSFARGSNQPQHFGDGTRLSIL.